This TCR beta chain came from a study of Ad26.COV2.S vaccination and SARS-CoV-2 variants. Study summary: The study gave Ad26.COV2.S intramuscularly, once or twice 56 days apart.

Sequencing was performed with immunoSEQ multiplex PCR; in TCRdb, only in-frame clones are kept and a portion is missing. The table records about 680,000 clones, 89% of them present only once. The treatment is: about 20 received Ad26.COV2.S at low or high dose, single or two shots; several received placebo; per-sample allocation not given. All samples were drawn on day 63, counting from the first vaccine or placebo injection. The sample came from a Boston adult aged 18-55 years. V lost 0 bases to trimming and J lost 2 bases, with 9 bases between them. The CDR3 loop spans 15 amino acids. The germline CDR1 and CDR2 sequences are LNHNV and YYDKDF (reference sequence).

The sample was peripheral blood, taken in a trial of Ad26.COV2.S vaccine versus placebo. This clonotype originated in a person aged 18-65 years who received the Ad26.COV2.S COVID-19 vaccine or a placebo. This chain joins TRBV15 and TRBJ2-3; D gene uncertain. The CDR3 DNA sequence: TGTGCCACCAGCAGAGATAAGGTCTACACAGATACGCAGTATTTT. It specifies CATSRDKVYTDTQYF. Variable domain in full (rest from reference TRBV15 and TRBJ2-3): DAMVIQNPRYQVTQFGKPVTLSCSQTLNHNVMYWYQQKSSQAPKLLFHYYDKDFNNEADTPDNFQSRRPNTSFCFLDIRSPGLGDTAMYLCATSRDKVYTDTQYFGPGTRLTVL.